This T cell receptor (beta chain) was retrieved from a study of blood T cell repertoires in COVID-19. Across the study: T cells, B-cell-depleted T cells, or PBMCs supplied cDNA or gDNA.

Per the original data handling: How many nucleated cells were present was estimated from reference gene primer amplification. Profiling relied on immunoSEQ multiplex PCR, and the TCRdb table lists in-frame clones only, not all of them. The V and J calls and the clone size are those of that table, but D and trimming were determined from the DNA. The sample includes some 51,000 clones, approximately 86% seen only once; the top ten take over 1%. Germline V lookup: CDR1 SGHRS, CDR2 YFSETQ. The V end lost 1 base, the J end lost 1 base, and 8 bases lay between the germline ends. The CDR3 covers 14 residues.

The clonotype comes from a man aged 55 to 70 with acute or convalescent COVID-19. The V and J genes are TRBV5-1 and TRBJ1-1; D is undetermined. Input material: peripheral blood. CDR3 residues: CASSLRTGNTEAFF. The CDR3 nucleotides read TGCGCCAGCAGCTTGAGGACTGGGAACACTGAAGCTTTCTTT.